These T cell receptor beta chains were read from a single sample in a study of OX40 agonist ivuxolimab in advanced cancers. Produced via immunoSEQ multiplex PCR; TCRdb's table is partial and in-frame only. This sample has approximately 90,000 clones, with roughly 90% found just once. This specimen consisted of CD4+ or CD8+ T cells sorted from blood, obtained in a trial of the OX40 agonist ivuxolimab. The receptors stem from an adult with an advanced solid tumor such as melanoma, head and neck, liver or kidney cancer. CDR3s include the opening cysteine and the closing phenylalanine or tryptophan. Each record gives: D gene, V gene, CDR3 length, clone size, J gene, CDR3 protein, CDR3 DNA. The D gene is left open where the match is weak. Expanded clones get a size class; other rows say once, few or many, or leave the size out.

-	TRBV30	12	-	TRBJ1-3	CAWGGSGNTIYF	TGTGCCTGGGGGGGGAGTGGAAACACCATATATTTT
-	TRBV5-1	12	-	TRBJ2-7	CASSLQGHEQYF	TGCGCCAGCAGCTTGCAAGGTCACGAGCAGTACTTC
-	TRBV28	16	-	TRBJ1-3	CASIPQGGPPGNTIYF	TGTGCCAGCATCCCCCAAGGCGGGCCGCCTGGAAACACCATATATTTT
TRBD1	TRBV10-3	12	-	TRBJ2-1	CAIRRQGDEQFF	TGTGCAATACGTCGACAGGGTGATGAGCAGTTCTTC
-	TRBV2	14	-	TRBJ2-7	CASSEMGGPREQYF	TGTGCCAGCAGTGAAATGGGGGGGCCTCGAGAGCAGTACTTC
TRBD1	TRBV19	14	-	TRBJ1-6	CASTRDRYNSPLHF	TGTGCCAGTACTAGGGACAGGTATAATTCACCCCTCCACTTT
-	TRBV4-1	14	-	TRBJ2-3	CASSPLPGADTQYF	TGCGCCAGCAGCCCGCTCCCGGGGGCAGATACGCAGTATTTT
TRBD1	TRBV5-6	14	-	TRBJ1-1	CASSTRTGGTEAFF	TGTGCCAGCAGCACCAGGACAGGGGGTACTGAAGCTTTCTTT
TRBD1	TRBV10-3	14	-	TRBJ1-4	CATGTGQGLEKLFF	TGTGCCACAGGGACGGGACAGGGATTAGAAAAACTGTTTTTT
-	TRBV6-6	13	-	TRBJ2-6	CASIESGANVLTF	TGTGCCAGTATAGAATCTGGGGCCAACGTCCTGACTTTC
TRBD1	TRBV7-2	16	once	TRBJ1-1	CASSPGTGGRGTEAFF	TGTGCCAGCAGTCCCGGGACAGGGGGTAGGGGCACTGAAGCTTTCTTT
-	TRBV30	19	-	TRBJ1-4	CAWSVQDLDLWPVLEKLFF	TGTGCCTGGAGTGTACAGGACCTCGACCTTTGGCCCGTTTTGGAAAAACTGTTTTTT
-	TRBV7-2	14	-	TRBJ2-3	CASRSQAGTDTQYF	TGTGCCAGCAGATCCCAGGCGGGGACAGATACGCAGTATTTT
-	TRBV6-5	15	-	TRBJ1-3	CASTRGLFSGNTIYF	TGTGCCAGCACCCGGGGCCTTTTCTCTGGAAACACCATATATTTT
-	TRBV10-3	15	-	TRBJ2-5	CAISEGGLGMETQYF	TGTGCCATCAGCGAAGGGGGACTGGGGATGGAGACCCAGTACTTC